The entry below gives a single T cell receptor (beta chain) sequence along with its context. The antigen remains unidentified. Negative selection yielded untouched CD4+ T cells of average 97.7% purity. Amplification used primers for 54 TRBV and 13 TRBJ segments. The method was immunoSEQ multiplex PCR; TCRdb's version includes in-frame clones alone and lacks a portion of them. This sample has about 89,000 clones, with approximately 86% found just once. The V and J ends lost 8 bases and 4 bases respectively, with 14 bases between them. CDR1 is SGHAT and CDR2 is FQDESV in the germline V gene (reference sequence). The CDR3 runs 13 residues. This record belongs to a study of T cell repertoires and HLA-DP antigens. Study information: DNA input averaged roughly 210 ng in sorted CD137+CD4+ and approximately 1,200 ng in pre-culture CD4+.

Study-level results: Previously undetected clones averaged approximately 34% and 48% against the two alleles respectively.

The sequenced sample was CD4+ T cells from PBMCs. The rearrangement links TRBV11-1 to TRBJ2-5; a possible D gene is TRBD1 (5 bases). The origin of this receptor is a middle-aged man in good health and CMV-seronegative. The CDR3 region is CASSAGNRETQYF. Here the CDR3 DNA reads TGTGCCAGCTCTGCAGGGAATCGAGAGACCCAGTACTTC.